Presented here are 8 T cell receptor beta chains from one specimen sequenced in a study of cytomegalovirus exposure and HLA in healthy donors (TCRdb year 2017). To prepare the library, the immunoSEQ multiplex PCR assay was applied. For the multiplex PCR, a mixture combining 60 forward primers for TCR Vbeta segments and 13 reverse primers for TCR Jbeta segments was used. TCRdb obtained this table from immuneACCESS and retained in-frame rearrangements with V and J assigned. These tables miss some clones; where compared with another copy, unresolved V genes account for less than half of the shortfall, and the remainder is unexplained. The sample's records list some 48,000 clones. The ten largest clones represent 25% to 30% of the sample. What was sequenced was PBMCs. All receptors come from a man aged 40-49 years in good health and CMV-seropositive.

This rearrangement joins TRBV2 to TRBJ2-2; 10 bases match TRBD2. This CDR3 has 16 residues. Per the germline V gene, CDR1 is SNHLY and CDR2 is FYNNEI. After removal of 4 bases from V and 3 bases from J, the junction contained 5 bases not matched to a gene. The CDR3 protein is CASSGFSGGDTGELFF. CDR3 nucleotides: TGTGCCAGCAGTGGATTCAGCGGGGGGGACACCGGGGAGCTGTTTTTT.

V usage is TRBV27 and J usage is TRBJ2-7; the match to TRBD2 covers 12 bases. The CDR3 extends over 17 amino acids. The germline gives CDR1 MNHEY, CDR2 SMNVEV (reference sequence). Trimming removed 3 bases from V and 6 bases from J; junction bases left unmatched: 12. CDR3 nucleotide sequence: TGTGCCAGCAGTTTGCTGACCCGACTAGCGGGAGTCTGCGAGCAGTACTTC. Translated, it gives CASSLLTRLAGVCEQYF.

CDR3 nucleotides: TGTGCCAGCAGCTTCCCCGACACTCCGCAGTACTTC. Translating gives CASSFPDTPQYF. The chain is built from TRBV7-9 and TRBJ2-7; D remains unclear. V lost 3 bases to trimming and J lost 9 bases, with 12 bases between them. Germline V gives CDR1 SEHNR, CDR2 FQNEAQ (reference sequence). There are 12 residues in the CDR3.

The J gene is TRBJ1-1, the V gene TRBV6-6; D is unresolved. Germline loops: CDR1 MNHNY, CDR2 SVGAGI (reference sequence). This CDR3 comprises 14 residues. V was pared by 0 bases and J by 1 base, with 6 bases between. CDR3 region: CASSYSAPNTEAFF. The CDR3 coding sequence is TGTGCCAGCAGTTACTCGGCCCCGAACACTGAAGCTTTCTTT.

The chain links TRBV28 to TRBJ1-5, with 8 bases aligning to TRBD1. V lost 3 bases and J lost 2; bases outside the gene matches: 9. Germline CDR1 and CDR2: MDHEN and SYDVKM. CDR3 size: 17 residues. The DNA of the CDR3 is TGTGCCAGCAGTTTCGGGGCAGGGGGCTCGGGCAATCAGCCCCAGCATTTT. It encodes CASSFGAGGSGNQPQHF.

The chain uses TRBV28 and TRBJ1-5; D is ambiguous. The V gene lost 8 bases and the J gene lost 6 bases, with 20 bases spanning the gap. CDR1 and CDR2 (germline): MDHEN, SYDVKM. The CDR3 is 15 residues long. The CDR3 sequence: CASDTGREGSQPQHF. In DNA form, the CDR3 reads TGTGCCAGCGACACCGGACGGGAGGGTTCTCAGCCCCAGCATTTT.

The V and J genes are TRBV18 and TRBJ2-3; a possible D gene is TRBD2 (6 bases). The ends were cut back, 3 bases at V and 9 bases at J, with 19 bases in the middle. Germline V CDR1 and CDR2: KGHSH, LQKENI. CDR3 length: 15 residues. CDR3 nucleotide sequence: TGTGCCAGCTCACCCTTTGTCTCCGGGGCGGGGACGCAGTATTTT. Translated, it gives CASSPFVSGAGTQYF.

The chain employs TRBV9 and TRBJ1-1; 8 bases line up with TRBD1. Germline assignment: CDR1 SGDLS and CDR2 YYNGEE. This CDR3 comprises 14 residues. V gave up 4 bases and J gave up 6 bases; unmatched junction bases: 8. The CDR3 protein is CASSFQQGGAEAFF. The CDR3 DNA reads TGTGCCAGCAGCTTCCAACAGGGGGGGGCTGAAGCTTTCTTT.